Listed here are 25 T cell receptor beta chains from one sample, sequenced in a study of human CD8 memory T cell subsets. Investigators built TCR beta libraries using UMI-labeled 5' RACE. With the 5' RACE reads reprocessed, TCRdb shows one record per CDR3 protein and no DNA. The specimen's table records about 18,000 distinct CDR3 sequences. The sample taken for sequencing was CD8+ T cells from PBMCs. These receptors originate from a human donor in good health.

The V gene is TRBV11-2, the J gene TRBJ1-1; the D call from TCRdb, TRBD1, cannot be confirmed without DNA. Germline V CDR1 and CDR2: SGHAT, FQNNGV. This CDR3 has 14 amino acids. The CDR3 region is CASSLVLGTGDAFF.

This sequence joins TRBV4-3 and TRBJ1-6; checking the TCRdb D call of TRBD1 is not possible without DNA. Looked up from germline, CDR1 is LGHNA and CDR2 is YSLEER. The CDR3 is 16 residues long. The CDR3 sequence is CASSQQPGQGDSPLHF.

The CDR3 reads CASSAGGEQFF. The V call is TRBV12-3 or TRBV12-4, the J call TRBJ2-1; no DNA is available, so the TRBD1 call from TCRdb remains unchecked. The CDR3 is 11 residues long.

This chain uses TRBV15 with TRBJ2-2; as DNA is missing, the TRBD1 call by TCRdb cannot be tested. Per the germline V gene, CDR1 is LNHNV and CDR2 is YYDKDF (reference sequence). The CDR3 spans 15 residues. CDR3 loop: CATKLIGTSTGELFF.

V and J are TRBV18 and TRBJ1-1. CDR3 length: 16 amino acids. In germline, CDR1 is KGHSH, CDR2 LQKENI. The CDR3 here is CASSPSGLRGRTEAFF.

The chain recombines TRBV3-1 with TRBJ1-3. Germline CDR1 is LGHDT and CDR2 is YNNKEL (reference sequence). This CDR3 comprises 16 residues. Here the CDR3 reads CASSQVSKDGGNTIYF.

The chain has TRBV7-2 and TRBJ2-1; TCRdb lists TRBD1, though no DNA is available to test this call. The CDR3 totals 14 residues. CDR1 SGHTA and CDR2 FQGNSA come from the germline V gene. CDR3 sequence reads: CASSSWDSDNEQFF.

Frequency places this clonotype as medium-sized. The chain joins TRBV29-1 to TRBJ2-2. This CDR3 has 12 amino acids. Germline V gives CDR1 SQVTM, CDR2 ANQGSEA. The CDR3 reads CSVVVGSGELFF.

The CDR3 protein is CASSHSTGGGYEQYF. The chain combines TRBV27 with TRBJ2-7; TCRdb's D gene call, TRBD1, goes unchecked for lack of DNA. CDR3 length equals 15 residues. Germline CDR1 and CDR2: MNHEY and SMNVEV (reference sequence).

The genes are TRBV15 and TRBJ1-5. This CDR3 is built from 13 residues. Germline V CDR1 and CDR2: LNHNV, YYDKDF (reference sequence). The CDR3 region is CATQVTGNQPQHF. The whole variable domain, remainder taken from reference TRBV15 and TRBJ1-5, is DAMVIQNPRYQVTQFGKPVTLSCSQTLNHNVMYWYQQKSSQAPKLLFHYYDKDFNNEADTPDNFQSRRPNTSFCFLDIRSPGLGDTAMYLCATQVTGNQPQHFGDGTRLSIL.

This chain uses TRBV28 with TRBJ1-1. Germline V CDR1 and CDR2: MDHEN, SYDVKM. CDR3 size: 13 residues. CDR3 sequence: CATAVAGKTEAFF.

The chain recombines TRBV5-6 with TRBJ2-7; the D gene TCRdb calls, TRBD1, cannot be checked with no DNA. Germline values: CDR1 SGHDT, CDR2 YYEEEE. This CDR3 is built from 16 residues. CDR3 region: CASSFGVRGHTYEQYF. Combining the CDR3 with reference TRBV5-6 and TRBJ2-7 gives the whole variable domain DAGVTQSPTHLIKTRGQQVTLRCSPKSGHDTVSWYQQALGQGPQFIFQYYEEEERQRGNFPDRFSGHQFPNYSSELNVNALLLGDSALYLCASSFGVRGHTYEQYFGPGTRLTVT.

The rearrangement uses TRBV5-6 and TRBJ2-1; as DNA is missing, the TRBD1 call by TCRdb cannot be tested. In germline, CDR1 is SGHDT, CDR2 YYEEEE. The CDR3 has 16 residues. The CDR3 loop reads CASSFPQGLSYNEQFF.

The chain employs TRBV28 and TRBJ1-1; the D call of TRBD1 rests on TCRdb alone, since no DNA is present to check it. CDR1 is MDHEN and CDR2 is SYDVKM in the germline V gene. This CDR3 has 15 residues. CDR3 protein: CASRPPDTGTTEAFF.

This chain's CDR3 is CASRRRQGLEKLFF. This chain joins TRBV12-3 or TRBV12-4 and TRBJ1-4; TCRdb outputs TRBD1, but without DNA this stays unchecked. The CDR3 contains 14 residues.

The genes are TRBV5-1 and TRBJ2-1; TCRdb's D call, TRBD2, is unchecked because there is no DNA. Germline-derived CDR1 and CDR2 are SGHRS and YFSETQ. The CDR3 loop spans 16 amino acids. This chain's CDR3 is CASSPEPGLAYNEQFF.

The chain is built from TRBV29-1 and TRBJ1-1; lacking DNA, the TRBD1 call made by TCRdb goes unchecked. The CDR3 totals 12 residues. Germline CDR1 is SQVTM and CDR2 is ANQGSEA. This CDR3 reads CSVGGTGKEAFF.

This chain connects TRBV7-9 to TRBJ2-5. This CDR3 has 12 amino acids. Germline V lookup: CDR1 SEHNR, CDR2 FQNEAQ (reference sequence). CDR3 residues: CASSLLGETQYF.

The chain uses TRBV13 and TRBJ2-1. The CDR3 sequence is 14 residues long. The germline V gene encodes CDR1 PRHDT and CDR2 FYEKMQ (reference sequence). The CDR3 spells CASSLISRTHEQFF.

V is TRBV29-1 and J is TRBJ2-7; TCRdb reports TRBD1, a call that lacks DNA to check it against. Germline assignment: CDR1 SQVTM and CDR2 ANQGSEA. The CDR3 spans 13 residues. CDR3 loop: CSVELRGHYEQYF.

This clonotype is identified as medium-sized (0.01 to 0.1%) from frequency. The rearrangement joins TRBV6-5 to TRBJ1-6. The CDR3 is 11 amino acids. CDR1 is MNHEY, CDR2 SVGAGI, per germline. Here the CDR3 reads CASRGNSPLHF.

This clonotype ranks as medium-sized in terms of frequency. The V and J genes are TRBV21-1 and TRBJ2-2; the TCRdb D gene call, TRBD1, has no DNA to confirm it. TRBV21-1 is a pseudogene segment. The CDR3 is 15 amino acids. The chain's CDR3 is CASSRRDSCTGELFF.

The chain links TRBV11-2 to TRBJ1-4; the TRBD1 assignment by TCRdb is unverifiable without DNA. This CDR3 is built from 14 residues. Germline CDR1 reads SGHAT; CDR2 reads FQNNGV. The CDR3 loop is CASSLVQGNEKLFF.

The gene calls are TRBV10-2 and TRBJ2-7. Germline-derived CDR1 and CDR2 are WSHSY and SAAADI. There are 12 residues in the CDR3. CDR3: CASSPSGHEQYF.

This sequence joins TRBV18 and TRBJ2-5; the D call of TRBD1 rests on TCRdb alone, since no DNA is present to check it. The CDR3 is 15 residues long. Germline V gene data show CDR1 as KGHSH and CDR2 as LQKENI. The CDR3 loop is CASSTGQGVQETQYF.